What follows are 17 T cell receptor beta chains derived from one specimen sequenced in a study of regulatory T cells in long-lasting Graves disease. As to time point: newly diagnosed GD, antithyroid drugs for less than 3 months. After RNA was extracted from PBMCs, the TCR library was made from it. Arm-PCR of CDR3 regions and iRepertoire HTBI primers were the basis on which TCR beta libraries were built. TCRdb re-called the multiplex PCR reads with MiXCR, one entry per CDR3 protein. The sample consists of about 610,000 distinct CDR3 sequences, about 16% of them appearing once. The same data also contributed to another study, on T cells in Graves' hyperthyroidism and ophthalmopathy.

Sequencing used peripheral blood mononuclear cells (PBMCs), obtained at new diagnosis, from a patient treated with antithyroid drugs. The receptors come from a man between 18 and 29 years old with Graves disease.

This clonotype was found many times. CDR3 region: CASSLLAGTYEQYF. The CDR3 region has the DNA TGTGCCAGCAGTTTATTAGCGGGAACGTACGAGCAGTACTTC. The V and J genes are TRBV27 and TRBJ2-7; 8 nucleotides agree with TRBD2. From germline, CDR1 is MNHEY and CDR2 SMNVEV (reference sequence). This CDR3 comprises 14 residues. V shed 1 base and J 4 bases; nucleotides not matched to a gene: 3.

This clonotype was observed many times. The chain combines TRBV3-1 with TRBJ1-2, with a possible D match to TRBD1 (6 bases). Trimming removed 0 bases from V and 8 bases from J, with 7 bases in between. The CDR3 extends over 12 amino acids. CDR1 is LGHDT, CDR2 YNNKEL, per germline (reference sequence). DNA for the CDR3: TGTGCCAGCAGCCAAGACGGGGGCGGCTACACCTTC. It specifies CASSQDGGGYTF.

This clonotype was counted only a few times. The chain recombines TRBV5-6 with TRBJ1-2; no definite D call. Per germline, CDR1 SGHDT and CDR2 YYEEEE. The CDR3 contains 15 residues. Trimming cost V 7 bases and J 6 bases, with 22 bases left between them. CDR3 bases: TGTGCCAGCTTTCTGGGTCCAGATAACATCGATGGCTACACCTTC. This encodes CASFLGPDNIDGYTF.

In this sample, this clonotype turned up many times. This chain connects TRBV20-1 to TRBJ2-3, with D uncertain. Germline assignment: CDR1 DFQATT and CDR2 SNEGSKA (reference sequence). V shed 3 bases and J shed 9 bases, with 22 bases lying between them. CDR3 length equals 15 residues. The CDR3 loop is CSARRTSVGSSTQYF. CDR3 nucleotide sequence: TGCAGTGCTAGGCGGACCAGCGTAGGTTCGAGCACGCAGTATTTT.

This clonotype has only a few counts. The V and J genes are TRBV15 and TRBJ2-6, with D hard to call. Germline V gene lookup returns CDR1 LNHNV and CDR2 YYDKDF (reference sequence). The CDR3 has 12 residues. V was clipped by 4 bases and J by 7 bases, with 5 bases between them. CDR3 sequence (DNA): TGTGCCACCAGCACGAGCGCCAACGTCCTGACTTTC. It codes for CATSTSANVLTF.

The CDR3 loop is CASSPGTSGNPYEQYF. The CDR3 DNA follows: TGTGCCAGCTCACCGGGGACTAGCGGAAATCCCTACGAGCAGTACTTC. This rearrangement joins TRBV18 to TRBJ2-7; 11 bases fit TRBD2. The germline CDR1 and CDR2 sequences are KGHSH and LQKENI. The CDR3 length is 16 residues. V gave up 3 bases and J gave up 2 bases; unmatched junction bases: 6.

The chain links TRBV3-1 to TRBJ1-5; 8 nucleotides align to TRBD1. The J segment lost 9 bases and the V segment lost 5 bases, leaving 9 bases of the junction unmatched. The CDR3 sequence is 14 residues long. Per the germline V gene, CDR1 is LGHDT and CDR2 is YNNKEL (reference sequence). In DNA form, the CDR3 reads TGTGCCAGCAGCGACAGGGGCGTGGGTCGGCCCCAGCATTTT. Protein product: CASSDRGVGRPQHF.

This sequence joins TRBV20-1 and TRBJ1-1; perhaps TRBD1 as D (5 bases). Trimming left V 8 bases short and J 2 bases short, with 15 bases between. The CDR3 length is 13 residues. Germline lookup yields CDR1 DFQATT and CDR2 SNEGSKA (reference sequence). This chain's CDR3 is CSSPRDLNTEAFF. The CDR3 nucleotides are TGCAGTTCGCCCCGGGACCTAAACACTGAAGCTTTCTTT.

V and J are TRBV24-1 and TRBJ2-7; TRBD2 aligns across 8 bases. V dropped 12 bases and J dropped 3; count of bases not matched to a gene: 9. The CDR3 extends over 13 amino acids. Germline V CDR1 and CDR2: KGHDR, SFDVKD. Here the CDR3 DNA reads TGTGCCCCACGGACGCGGGAGGACTACGAGCAGTACTTC. As protein: CAPRTREDYEQYF.

This clonotype was detected ten times or more. The chain is built from TRBV2 and TRBJ2-7, with 7 positions matching TRBD1. V lost 4 bases to trimming and J lost 3 bases; unmatched junction nucleotides: 6. Germline V gene lookup returns CDR1 SNHLY and CDR2 FYNNEI. This CDR3 is 14 amino acids long. The CDR3 DNA reads TGTGCCAGCAGTGCTGGCAGGGGGAACTACGAGCAGTACTTC. Translated: CASSAGRGNYEQYF.

This clonotype has a count of ten or more. The genes are TRBV7-3 and TRBJ2-3, with D uncertain. Germline CDR1 reads SGHTA; CDR2 reads FQGTGA. The ends were cut back, 2 bases at V and 10 bases at J, with 10 bases in the middle. CDR3 length: 12 amino acids. DNA of the CDR3: TGTGCCAGCAGCTTAGCCGAAGGGTCGCAGTATTTT. This gives the protein CASSLAEGSQYF.

The rearrangement joins TRBV6-1 to TRBJ2-1; D might be TRBD1 (5 bases). V lost 6 bases and J lost 3, with 21 bases in between. Per the germline V gene, CDR1 is MNHNS and CDR2 is SASEGT. The CDR3 runs 17 residues. The CDR3 sequence: CASREIIQGLHYNEQFF. The CDR3 DNA follows: TGTGCCAGCAGGGAAATCATCCAGGGATTACACTACAATGAGCAGTTCTTC.

The V gene is TRBV6-1, the J gene TRBJ2-3, with TRBD1 identical over 7 bases. The CDR3 runs to 14 residues. Germline assignment: CDR1 MNHNS and CDR2 SASEGT. With 5 bases clipped from V and 1 base from J, the junction kept 3 bases outside the gene matches. In DNA form, the CDR3 reads TGTGCCAGCAGTCACGGACAGGGCACAGATACGCAGTATTTT. As protein: CASSHGQGTDTQYF.

Note on this clonotype: No conserved phenylalanine or tryptophan ends this CDR3, so it is likely a read error. V is TRBV7-3 and J is TRBJ2-3, with D maybe TRBD2 (5 bases). This CDR3 comprises 15 residues. Germline V gene sequence: CDR1 SGHTA, CDR2 FQGTGA. V dropped 6 bases and J dropped 4 bases, with 17 bases sitting between them. CDR3 loop: CASSTFSPEADTQYL. The CDR3 DNA is TGTGCCAGCAGTACCTTCAGTCCGGAGGCAGATACGCAGTATCTT.

The CDR3 is CSARGSWDEKLFF. Written as DNA, the CDR3 is TGCAGTGCGAGGGGCTCATGGGATGAAAAACTGTTTTTT. The V gene is TRBV20-1, the J gene TRBJ1-4, with D possibly TRBD1 on 5 matching bases. The germline V gene encodes CDR1 DFQATT and CDR2 SNEGSKA (reference sequence). This CDR3 has 13 amino acids. V was cut by 6 bases and J by 6 bases, with 14 bases left in between.

This clonotype was detected only a few times. The chain employs TRBV24-1 and TRBJ2-7; D is possibly TRBD1 or TRBD2 (5 bases each). Trimming removed 7 bases at V and 3 bases at J, with 15 bases between. Per germline, CDR1 KGHDR and CDR2 SFDVKD. The CDR3 contains 14 residues. The CDR3 is CATRPGPRNYEQYF. The CDR3 DNA reads TGTGCCACCAGACCGGGACCGAGAAACTACGAGCAGTACTTC.

There are many counts of this clonotype. J is TRBJ2-3 and V is TRBV11-1; D gene unclear. The CDR3 has 17 residues. V dropped 4 bases and J dropped 4 bases, with 21 bases sitting between them. CDR1 and CDR2 from the germline V gene are SGHAT and FQDESV (reference sequence). For the CDR3, the DNA is TGTGCCAGCAGCTCCCGAGGACCGCTTAGGATCGCAGATACGCAGTATTTT. It yields the protein CASSSRGPLRIADTQYF.